This T cell receptor beta chain was sequenced for a study of OX40 agonist ivuxolimab in advanced cancers. Assay: immunoSEQ multiplex PCR; the TCRdb copy retains only in-frame clones and omits some. Among roughly 81,000 clones listed, 80% to 90% were seen once. With V trimmed by 3 bases and J by 10 bases, 7 bases remained unmatched. CDR3 length: 15 amino acids. Germline V gene data show CDR1 as LNHDA and CDR2 as SQIVND (reference sequence). The source of this sequence is an adult with an advanced solid tumor such as melanoma, head and neck, liver or kidney cancer. Sequences were derived from CD4+ or CD8+ T cells sorted from blood, sampled in a trial of the OX40 agonist ivuxolimab. The chain carries TRBV19 and TRBJ2-3; TRBD2 agrees at 13 bases. Written as DNA, the CDR3 is TGTGCCAGTAGTATCCGACTAGCGGGAGGATTTGCGCAGTATTTT. The encoded protein is CASSIRLAGGFAQYF. The complete variable domain, with remaining parts taken from reference TRBV19 and TRBJ2-3, reads DGGITQSPKYLFRKEGQNVTLSCEQNLNHDAMYWYRQDPGQGLRLIYYSQIVNDFQKGDIAEGYSVSREKKESFPLTVTSAQKNPTAFYLCASSIRLAGGFAQYFGPGTRLTVL.